The rows below give T cell receptor beta chains drawn from one sample of a study of blood T cell repertoires in COVID-19. Profiling relied on immunoSEQ multiplex PCR, and the TCRdb table lists in-frame clones only, not all of them. The sample has 200,000 to 300,000 clones, 81% seen once. Sequencing input: peripheral blood. These receptors originate from a woman of 80 years or more with COVID-19, enrolled during active disease. The conserved cysteine and the conserved F or W are not part of the CDR3 here. Each record gives: J gene, clone size, V gene, CDR3 protein. Clone sizes are given selectively: once, few, many, or a class where the clone is expanded.

TRBJ1-3 | . | TRBV3-1/TRBV3-2 | ASSQVSRGYTIY
TRBJ2-3 | once | TRBV24-1 | ATSVMTGGGDTQY
TRBJ1-2 | once | TRBV19 | ASSIPGQGYGYT
TRBJ1-4 | . | TRBV4-1 | ASSQDRDFNEKLF
TRBJ1-5 | . | TRBV5-6 | ASSPGPEEYQPQH
TRBJ1-6 | . | TRBV5-4 | ASSVGQSIPLH
TRBJ1-5 | . | TRBV5-1 | ASSLETPDQPQH
TRBJ1-6 | few | TRBV5-1 | ASSLGDRSSPLH
TRBJ1-2 | few | TRBV19 | ASKVTADNYGYT
TRBJ2-3 | . | TRBV7-7 | ASSITGGDTQY
TRBJ2-1 | . | TRBV6-5 | ASLTVLQSEQF
TRBJ2-5 | few | TRBV2 | ASTGQGARETQY
TRBJ1-5 | . | TRBV30 | AWSGKGVGNQPQH
TRBJ2-5 | . | TRBV19 | ASSTRLAGEETQY
TRBJ1-3 | few | TRBV11-2 | ASSLDAGDTIY
TRBJ2-7 | . | TRBV5-1 | ASSPLERGIYEQY
TRBJ2-3 | . | TRBV5-1 | ASSLRRGGTDTQY
TRBJ2-1 | . | TRBV3-1/TRBV3-2 | ASSHTSGGRYNEQF
TRBJ1-2 | . | TRBV2 | ASRERQLGYT
TRBJ2-2 | . | TRBV4-2 | ASSQDIAGVAGELF
TRBJ2-1 | few | TRBV10-2 | ATQGGSYNEQF
TRBJ2-1 | . | TRBV10-2 | ASRFKGDNEQF
TRBJ2-1 | few | TRBV10-3 | AISESGTGSSYNEQF
TRBJ2-1 | . | TRBV5-1 | ASSLDLAGGNEQF
TRBJ1-1 | . | TRBV6-5 | ASSRQVWDTEAF
TRBJ2-1 | . | TRBV6-1 | ASSTPGLAGPEQF
TRBJ1-1 | . | TRBV7-2 | ASSSQTGLNTEAF
TRBJ1-2 | . | TRBV11-2 | ASRLSGRVSGGYT
TRBJ2-7 | . | TRBV5-1 | ASSLAGVPSTYEQY
TRBJ1-2 | . | TRBV5-4 | ASSLVRGENYGYT
TRBJ2-2 | . | TRBV5-6 | ASSFNRNTGELF
TRBJ1-5 | . | TRBV5-1 | ASSSEGGNQPQH
TRBJ1-6 | . | TRBV11-2 | ASSNPRDSSPLH
TRBJ1-3 | . | TRBV28 | ATVTATGNTIY
TRBJ2-1 | . | TRBV5-4 | ASSPGGVGEQF
TRBJ2-3 | . | TRBV5-1 | ASSSSGGPTDTQY
TRBJ1-2 | . | TRBV19 | ASRDDRGLNYGYT
TRBJ2-3 | . | TRBV13 | ASSQGPRETQY
TRBJ1-4 | . | TRBV4-1 | ASSQMTGGENEKLF
TRBJ1-2 | . | TRBV29-1 | SAGPGPNYGYT
TRBJ2-1 | . | TRBV2 | ASRMWRGGYNEQF
TRBJ1-4 | . | TRBV18 | ASSPLTGPGGKLF
TRBJ1-4 | . | TRBV7-2 | ASSADRGVTNEKLF
TRBJ2-3 | . | TRBV6-2/TRBV6-3 | ASSYRAGVDTDTQY
TRBJ2-5 | . | TRBV6-5 | ASSPSGSQLETQY
TRBJ1-1 | . | TRBV10-3 | AISEGRGEAF
TRBJ2-7 | . | TRBV3-1/TRBV3-2 | ASTYLGGEQY
TRBJ1-6 | . | TRBV12-5 | ASGLGQGGTNSPLH
TRBJ1-2 | few | TRBV28 | ASSFHGQPSYT
TRBJ1-1 | . | TRBV10-3 | AIRSGGTEAF
TRBJ1-1 | . | TRBV30 | AGALLPRGTEAF
TRBJ2-1 | . | TRBV9 | ASSVEELAGRNEQF
TRBJ1-2 | . | TRBV11-2 | ASSFTPGGASYGYT